A single sample gave rise to the 12 T cell receptor beta chains below, sequenced in a study of blood T cell repertoires in COVID-19. Profiling relied on immunoSEQ multiplex PCR, and the TCRdb table lists in-frame clones only, not all of them. The data contain fewer than 450,000 clones, around 91% of them singletons. The sequencing input was peripheral blood. The receptors derive from a woman aged 18-29 years who had recovered from COVID-19.

DNA of the CDR3: TGTGCCACCAGTGACAGAAATACGCAGTATTTT. Translating gives CATSDRNTQYF. This sequence joins TRBV24-1 and TRBJ2-3; D gene unclear. Looked up from germline, CDR1 is KGHDR and CDR2 is SFDVKD. CDR3 length: 11 amino acids. Trimming cost V 4 bases and J 7 bases, with 5 bases left between them.

The chain uses TRBV7-9 and TRBJ2-1; TRBD2 matches at 10 bases. The trim removed 2 bases at V and 6 bases at J, leaving 4 bases unmatched. The CDR3 extends over 15 amino acids. The germline V gene has CDR1 SEHNR and CDR2 FQNEAQ (reference sequence). Here the CDR3 reads CASSLILAGANEQFF. Written as DNA, the CDR3 is TGTGCCAGCAGCTTAATTCTAGCGGGAGCCAATGAGCAGTTCTTC.

This chain connects TRBV9 to TRBJ1-2, with 7 bases aligning to TRBD1. There are 13 residues in the CDR3. The V segment lost 2 bases and the J segment 4 bases; nucleotides outside the gene matches: 2. Germline V CDR1 and CDR2: SGDLS, YYNGEE. CDR3 nucleotides: TGTGCCAGCAGCGTGGAGGGGGCCTATGGCTACACCTTC. It specifies CASSVEGAYGYTF.

The chain uses TRBV6-2 or TRBV6-3 and TRBJ1-2; the D gene is possibly TRBD1 (6 bases). Trimming left V 0 bases short and J 8 bases short, with 16 bases between. Germline loops: CDR1 MNHEY, CDR2 SVGEGT. The length of the CDR3 is 15 residues. CDR3 protein: CASSYSSGGRRGYTF. The CDR3 coding sequence is TGTGCCAGCAGTTACTCGAGCGGGGGGCGCAGAGGCTACACCTTC.

The V and J genes are TRBV2 and TRBJ1-1; 8 bases map to TRBD1. The J segment lost 8 bases and the V segment lost 2 bases, leaving 10 bases of the junction unmatched. Germline CDR1 SNHLY, CDR2 FYNNEI. There are 15 residues in the CDR3. CDR3 nucleotide sequence: TGTGCCAGCAGTGAATTAGGACAGGGAGGTCCCGAAGCTTTCTTT. This encodes CASSELGQGGPEAFF. The full variable domain, rest sourced from reference TRBV2 and TRBJ1-1, is EPEVTQTPSHQVTQMGQEVILRCVPISNHLYFYWYRQILGQKVEFLVSFYNNEISEKSEIFDDQFSVERPDGSNFTLKIRSTKLEDSAMYFCASSELGQGGPEAFFGQGTRLTVV.

The V gene is TRBV7-9, the J gene TRBJ2-1, with TRBD2 identical over 8 bases. Losses at the gene ends were 6 bases for V and 3 bases for J; bases not matched to a gene: 7. The CDR3 totals 15 residues. The germline V gene encodes CDR1 SEHNR and CDR2 FQNEAQ (reference sequence). The CDR3 bases are TGTGCCAGCAGTTTGACTAGCGCGGACTACAATGAGCAGTTCTTC. Translation: CASSLTSADYNEQFF.

V gene TRBV4-3 combines with J gene TRBJ1-1, with D unresolved. Trimming took off 0 bases at V and 4 bases at J, with 9 bases between the two ends. CDR1 is LGHNA and CDR2 is YSLEER in the germline V gene. CDR3 length equals 14 residues. The DNA of the CDR3 is TGCGCCAGCAGCCAAGACTTCCGGGGCACTGAAGCTTTCTTT. Translated: CASSQDFRGTEAFF.

The chain couples TRBV7-2 to TRBJ1-3; D ambiguous. The germline V gene has CDR1 SGHTA and CDR2 FQGNSA. CDR3 length equals 12 residues. The germline V and J ends were trimmed by 7 bases and 2 bases, with 6 bases remaining between them. CDR3 residues: CASTVTGNTIYF. CDR3 DNA sequence: TGTGCCAGCACCGTAACTGGAAACACCATATATTTT.

The chain combines TRBV10-1 with TRBJ1-2, with 7 positions matching TRBD1. Germline V gene data show CDR1 as WNHNN and CDR2 as SYGVQD (reference sequence). The CDR3 totals 13 residues. Unmatched junction bases numbered 3, after V lost 6 bases and J lost 2 bases. The DNA of the CDR3 is TGCGCCAGCAGCCGGGACAGCAACTATGGCTACACCTTC. Translated, it gives CASSRDSNYGYTF.

V is TRBV10-1 and J is TRBJ1-4; unclear D gene. The CDR3 is 13 amino acids. Germline assignment: CDR1 WNHNN and CDR2 SYGVQD (reference sequence). Trimming left V 0 bases short and J 6 bases short, with 5 bases between. DNA of the CDR3: TGCGCCAGCAGTGAGTCGAGAGATGAAAAACTGTTTTTT. Protein: CASSESRDEKLFF.

For this clone: A read error may produce the germline difference seen at one junction end. V and J are TRBV4-3 and TRBJ2-1; 15 positions agree with TRBD2. The germline CDR1 and CDR2 sequences are LGHNA and YSLEER. The CDR3 spans 21 residues. The CDR3 sequence is CAGSQDLTWTSGRAPYNEQFF. CDR3 nucleotides: TGCGCCGGCAGCCAAGATCTTACCTGGACTAGCGGGAGGGCCCCCTACAATGAGCAGTTCTTC.

The chain links TRBV11-3 to TRBJ2-6, with TRBD1 matching 9 bases. The germline V gene encodes CDR1 SGHNT and CDR2 YENEEA. This CDR3 is built from 16 residues. V was pared by 5 bases and J by 2 bases, with 4 bases of the junction left unmatched. The CDR3 here is CASSRGTGTGANVLTF. CDR3 coding DNA: TGTGCCAGCAGCCGAGGGACAGGGACTGGGGCCAACGTCCTGACTTTC.